This record covers a single T cell receptor (beta chain). Its target is unknown. PCR used 60 Vbeta primers and 13 Jbeta primers. Here immunoSEQ multiplex PCR was the method, and the copy in TCRdb shows in-frame clones only, minus some. The sample gives approximately 180,000 clones, more than 65% of which show up once; 1.5% to 2% is in the top ten. These data originate in a study of cytomegalovirus exposure and HLA in healthy donors. While unrecorded immune exposures were likely, the donors were nominally healthy when sampled. The CDR3 contains 14 residues. V dropped 6 bases and J dropped 5; count of bases not matched to a gene: 7. The germline CDR1 and CDR2 sequences are PRHDT and FYEKMQ (reference sequence). General observations from the study: Altogether, 164 TCR beta chains were recorded as cytomegalovirus-associated.

This TCR was sampled from a woman younger than 45 in good health and CMV-seronegative. Input material: PBMCs. The chain recombines TRBV13 with TRBJ1-1; TRBD1 aligns across 9 bases. CDR3 residues: CASSSDRGGTEAFF. The CDR3 DNA reads as TGTGCCAGCAGTTCCGACAGGGGGGGGACTGAAGCTTTCTTT.